Following are 5 T cell receptor beta chains from one sample sequenced in a study of T cell responses to AZD1222 COVID-19 vaccine (dated by TCRdb to the early 2020s). Read against the paper, the sample's time point label means: baseline before first vaccination. Libraries were made using the immunoSEQ multiplex PCR assay. TCRdb provides this immuneACCESS table in a form limited to in-frame rearrangements. Some clones are lacking; in checked studies, under half of them reflect an unresolved V gene, and why the rest are absent is not known. The sample table contains more than 85,000 clones; only one count was recorded for around 82% of them. Around 15% of the sample is in the top ten clones. The sample was peripheral blood, taken on day 0 of AZD1222 vaccination. The receptors derive from an adult in good health.

V usage is TRBV10-3 and J usage is TRBJ2-5; 9 bases fit TRBD1. Per the germline V gene, CDR1 is ENHRY and CDR2 is SYGVKD. Losses at the gene ends were 4 bases for V and 4 bases for J; bases not matched to a gene: 7. The CDR3 extends over 15 amino acids. CDR3 DNA sequence: TGTGCCATCAGTGCGCAGGGACAGGGCGGAGAGACCCAGTACTTC. Protein: CAISAQGQGGETQYF.

V is TRBV19 and J is TRBJ1-1; D is uncertain. This CDR3 spans 13 amino acids. Germline V CDR1 and CDR2: LNHDA, SQIVND (reference sequence). V was clipped by 3 bases and J by 4 bases, with 9 bases between them. For the CDR3, the DNA is TGTGCCAGTAGTATCGTTGGGTCCACTGAAGCTTTCTTT. Residues: CASSIVGSTEAFF. Supplemented by reference TRBV19 and TRBJ1-1, the full variable domain reads DGGITQSPKYLFRKEGQNVTLSCEQNLNHDAMYWYRQDPGQGLRLIYYSQIVNDFQKGDIAEGYSVSREKKESFPLTVTSAQKNPTAFYLCASSIVGSTEAFFGQGTRLTVV.

This clone was counted a single time. The V gene is TRBV30, the J gene TRBJ1-3, with D uncertain. V was clipped by 0 bases and J by 0 bases, with 9 bases between them. The CDR3 is made up of 15 amino acids. Germline V gives CDR1 GTSNPN, CDR2 SVGIG (reference sequence). The CDR3 DNA sequence: TGTGCCTGGAGTGTATCCCTAATCTCTGGAAACACCATATATTTT. It specifies CAWSVSLISGNTIYF.

This chain joins TRBV28 and TRBJ2-1, with TRBD2 identical over 9 bases. The V segment lost 1 base and the J segment 8 bases; nucleotides outside the gene matches: 6. Germline lookup yields CDR1 MDHEN and CDR2 SYDVKM. This CDR3 has 15 residues. The CDR3 nucleotides read TGTGCCAGCAGTTTATCTAGCGGGGCGAGGGATGAGCAGTTCTTC. This gives the protein CASSLSSGARDEQFF.

The chain employs TRBV7-2 and TRBJ2-3, with D hard to call. Trimming shortened V by 4 bases and J by 8 bases, and 13 bases separated the two germline ends. The CDR3 consists of 13 residues. Germline-derived CDR1 and CDR2 are SGHTA and FQGNSA. CDR3 residues: CASSSDLSRTQYF. In DNA, the CDR3 is TGTGCCAGCAGCTCAGACCTTTCGCGTACGCAGTATTTT.